This record covers a single T cell receptor beta chain. Other DNA sequences in the same sample also yield this CDR3. This specimen comes from a study of blood T cell repertoires in COVID-19. Whole-study context: Sample material is recorded as cDNA or gDNA derived from T cells, B-cell-depleted T cells, or PBMCs.

The CDR3 has 14 amino acids. V gave up 3 bases and J gave up 0 bases, with 8 bases separating them. The germline V gene encodes CDR1 LGHDT and CDR2 YNNKEL (reference sequence). Only in-frame clones appear in the TCRdb table, and some are missing; sequencing was by immunoSEQ multiplex PCR. The sample has hundreds of thousands of clones, roughly 90% seen once. The sample was peripheral blood. The chain employs TRBV3-1 (or the pseudogene TRBV3-2) and TRBJ1-1, with D unresolved. This TCR was sampled from a woman aged 55-70 years with acute or convalescent COVID-19. The CDR3 loop reads CASSQGAMNTEAFF. CDR3 nucleotide sequence: TGTGCCAGCAGCCAGGGAGCCATGAACACTGAAGCTTTCTTT.